The 15 T cell receptor beta chains presented below share a single source sample, sequenced in a study of blood T cell repertoires in COVID-19. Sequencing used immunoSEQ multiplex PCR; TCRdb keeps in-frame clones, though not all of them. The profile shows just over 200,000 clones, roughly 80% of them singletons. The sequencing sample was made of peripheral blood. The receptor set was obtained from a woman in her seventies with acute or convalescent COVID-19.

The rearrangement joins TRBV7-9 to TRBJ2-1, with 9 nucleotides matching TRBD1. Germline V CDR1 and CDR2: SEHNR, FQNEAQ (reference sequence). The CDR3 length is 15 residues. V shed 3 bases, J shed 9 bases, and the junction held 9 bases outside the gene matches. The CDR3 region has the DNA TGTGCCAGCAGCTTGGCACAGGGGGCTCGGATTGAGCAGTTCTTC. It specifies CASSLAQGARIEQFF. Full variable domain (remainder filled in from reference TRBV7-9 and TRBJ2-1): DTGVSQNPRHKITKRGQNVTFRCDPISEHNRLYWYRQTLGQGPEFLTYFQNEAQLEKSRLLSDRFSAERPKGSFSTLEIQRTEQGDSAMYLCASSLAQGARIEQFFGPGTRLTVL.

The rearrangement links TRBV27 to TRBJ1-1, with TRBD1 as a possible D gene (6 bases). The germline V gene encodes CDR1 MNHEY and CDR2 SMNVEV (reference sequence). V lost 2 bases to trimming and J lost 0 bases, with 10 bases between them. The CDR3 spans 15 residues. The CDR3 region is CASSLAQGLNTEAFF. The DNA for the CDR3 is TGTGCCAGCAGTTTAGCCCAGGGGTTGAACACTGAAGCTTTCTTT.

This chain joins TRBV10-3 and TRBJ2-3; the D gene is possibly TRBD1 (6 bases). CDR1 ENHRY and CDR2 SYGVKD come from the germline V gene. This CDR3 contains 17 residues. The V end lost 3 bases, the J end lost 2 bases, and 18 bases lay between the germline ends. The CDR3 here is CAISDPSTGFYTDTQYF. DNA of the CDR3: TGTGCCATCAGTGACCCATCGACAGGTTTTTACACAGATACGCAGTATTTT.

The chain employs TRBV19 and TRBJ2-5, with 8 bases identical to TRBD2. The germline V gene encodes CDR1 LNHDA and CDR2 SQIVND (reference sequence). There are 15 residues in the CDR3. After removal of 6 bases from V and 4 bases from J, the junction contained 10 bases not matched to a gene. This chain's CDR3 is CASSRRSGRGETQYF. DNA of the CDR3: TGTGCCAGTAGCAGGCGAAGCGGGAGAGGAGAGACCCAGTACTTC.

Points on this clone: Other DNA sequences in the sample encode the same CDR3. The chain carries TRBV2 and TRBJ1-1; D gene uncertain. From germline, CDR1 is SNHLY and CDR2 FYNNEI. V was cut by 5 bases and J by 1 base, with 5 bases left in between. The CDR3 has 12 amino acids. CDR3 residues: CASSRENTEAFF. CDR3 nucleotide sequence: TGTGCCAGCAGTCGGGAGAACACTGAAGCTTTCTTT.

The chain recombines TRBV20-1 with TRBJ2-7; tentative D call: TRBD1 (6 bases). Trimming shortened V by 3 bases and J by 5 bases, and 20 bases separated the two germline ends. Germline CDR1 and CDR2: DFQATT and SNEGSKA (reference sequence). CDR3 length: 15 amino acids. DNA for the CDR3: TGCAGTGCTAGTATTGGGGACACCCTGGAGGACGAGCAGTACTTC. This encodes CSASIGDTLEDEQYF.

The V call is TRBV5-4, the J call TRBJ1-1; a possible D gene is TRBD1 (6 bases). From germline, CDR1 is SGHNT and CDR2 YYREEE (reference sequence). V was pared by 2 bases and J by 1 base, with 15 bases between. The CDR3 totals 16 residues. The CDR3 here is CASSLGLEDRNTEAFF. For the CDR3, the DNA is TGTGCCAGCAGCTTAGGACTCGAGGACAGGAACACTGAAGCTTTCTTT.

The chain joins TRBV6-5 to TRBJ2-7; D is possibly TRBD2 (6 bases). Per the germline V gene, CDR1 is MNHEY and CDR2 is SVGAGI. Trimming stripped 9 bases from V and 5 bases from J, with 17 bases between. The CDR3 sequence is 13 residues long. CDR3 coding DNA: TGTGCCAGTGCTACTAGCTTTGTCGACGAGCAGTACTTC. Translated, it gives CASATSFVDEQYF.

The chain has TRBV2 and TRBJ2-7; 8 nucleotides line up with TRBD2. Germline assignment: CDR1 SNHLY and CDR2 FYNNEI. This CDR3 contains 20 residues. The J segment lost 0 bases and the V segment lost 3 bases, leaving 19 bases of the junction unmatched. CDR3 residues: CASSESPDFSGEGVSYEQYF. CDR3 sequence (DNA): TGTGCCAGCAGTGAGTCCCCCGACTTTAGCGGGGAAGGGGTCTCCTACGAGCAGTACTTC.

The chain joins TRBV2 to TRBJ2-7, with D possibly being TRBD2 (5 bases). This CDR3 is 13 amino acids long. V was clipped by 10 bases and J by 0 bases, with 13 bases between them. CDR1 and CDR2 from the germline V gene are SNHLY and FYNNEI. CDR3 sequence reads: CANTSLTSYEQYF. Here the CDR3 DNA reads TGTGCCAACACTAGTTTGACCTCCTACGAGCAGTACTTC.

The J gene is TRBJ2-2, the V gene TRBV5-1; D might be TRBD1 (6 bases). Germline CDR1 reads SGHRS; CDR2 reads YFSETQ. This CDR3 has 15 residues. The germline V and J ends were trimmed by 2 bases and 4 bases, with 12 bases remaining between them. Here the CDR3 DNA reads TGCGCCAGCAGCTTCTACAGGGTAGCCACCGGGGAGCTGTTTTTT. Its protein product is CASSFYRVATGELFF.

This chain uses TRBV5-4 with TRBJ2-3, with 9 bases lining up with TRBD1. CDR3 size: 15 residues. Germline V CDR1 and CDR2: SGHNT, YYREEE (reference sequence). The V and J ends lost 5 bases and 4 bases, in that order; junction bases with no gene match: 8. The CDR3 sequence: CASRKGQGGADTQYF. Written as DNA, the CDR3 is TGTGCCAGCAGAAAGGGACAGGGAGGGGCAGATACGCAGTATTTT.

This clone was counted only a few times. The chain recombines TRBV12-3 or TRBV12-4 with TRBJ1-2; no reliable D call. CDR3 size: 13 residues. V was shortened by 3 bases and J by 3 bases, with 8 bases between the two germline ends. DNA for the CDR3: TGTGCCAGCAGTTTTTTCCAGGACTATGGCTACACCTTC. Protein: CASSFFQDYGYTF.

This clone has more than one count but fewer than ten. The V and J genes are TRBV7-3 and TRBJ2-1; 7 positions match TRBD2. Germline V lookup: CDR1 SGHTA, CDR2 FQGTGA. The CDR3 totals 16 residues. With 1 base clipped from V and 0 bases from J, the junction kept 3 bases outside the gene matches. The CDR3 loop is CASSLRGGSSYNEQFF. The DNA of the CDR3 is TGTGCCAGCAGCTTAAGGGGAGGGAGCTCCTACAATGAGCAGTTCTTC.

The gene calls are TRBV2 and TRBJ1-5; D is unclear. V was clipped by 0 bases and J by 4 bases, with 4 bases between them. Germline V gene lookup returns CDR1 SNHLY and CDR2 FYNNEI. This CDR3 region has 13 residues. In DNA form, the CDR3 reads TGTGCCAGCAGTGAAGCCCCTAATCAGCCCCAGCATTTT. It codes for CASSEAPNQPQHF. The full variable domain, with the rest looked up from reference TRBV2 and TRBJ1-5, is EPEVTQTPSHQVTQMGQEVILRCVPISNHLYFYWYRQILGQKVEFLVSFYNNEISEKSEIFDDQFSVERPDGSNFTLKIRSTKLEDSAMYFCASSEAPNQPQHFGDGTRLSIL.